The 25 T cell receptor beta chains below all came from one sample that was sequenced in a study of blood T cell repertoires in COVID-19. TCRdb's copy holds only in-frame clones and misses some; the assay was immunoSEQ multiplex PCR. The sample lists more than 80,000 clones; 84% were seen once. Sequences were obtained from peripheral blood. The receptors derive from a woman aged 60 to 75 with acute or convalescent COVID-19.

The chain employs TRBV28 and TRBJ2-7; D gene unclear. Germline V lookup: CDR1 MDHEN, CDR2 SYDVKM. This CDR3 is built from 14 residues. Trimming removed 3 bases from V and 7 bases from J, with 16 bases in between. In DNA form, the CDR3 reads TGTGCCAGCAGTTTGGTCAGGATCGCCTGGGAGCAGTACTTC. This codes for CASSLVRIAWEQYF.

This clone was detected a few times. The rearrangement joins TRBV2 to TRBJ1-6, with D perhaps matching TRBD1 (5 bases). V was cut by 8 bases and J by 6 bases, with 11 bases left in between. This CDR3 is built from 13 residues. In germline, CDR1 is SNHLY, CDR2 FYNNEI. CDR3 in DNA: TGTGCCAGCTGGGGCGATCCTAATTCACCCCTCCACTTT. Protein sequence: CASWGDPNSPLHF. The full variable domain, in which reference TRBV2 and TRBJ1-6 provide the parts outside the CDR3, is EPEVTQTPSHQVTQMGQEVILRCVPISNHLYFYWYRQILGQKVEFLVSFYNNEISEKSEIFDDQFSVERPDGSNFTLKIRSTKLEDSAMYFCASWGDPNSPLHFGNGTRLTVT.

This clone appeared once. The rearrangement links TRBV19 to TRBJ2-1, with TRBD2 matching over 8 bases. Germline-derived CDR1 and CDR2 are LNHDA and SQIVND (reference sequence). This CDR3 has 17 amino acids. Trimming removed 6 bases from V and 7 bases from J; junction bases left unmatched: 17. The CDR3 reads CASRERRGAGGINEQFF. The CDR3 bases are TGTGCCAGTAGGGAGAGGAGAGGGGCGGGGGGTATTAATGAGCAGTTCTTC. Full variable domain (missing parts from reference TRBV19 and TRBJ2-1): DGGITQSPKYLFRKEGQNVTLSCEQNLNHDAMYWYRQDPGQGLRLIYYSQIVNDFQKGDIAEGYSVSREKKESFPLTVTSAQKNPTAFYLCASRERRGAGGINEQFFGPGTRLTVL.

CDR3 residues: CASSYSQQTGETQYF. The CDR3 bases are TGTGCCAGCAGTTACTCGCAACAGACGGGGGAGACCCAGTACTTC. This chain uses TRBV6-5 with TRBJ2-5; D possibly corresponds to TRBD2 (5 bases). Germline V gene sequence: CDR1 MNHEY, CDR2 SVGAGI. This CDR3 spans 15 amino acids. The germline V and J ends were trimmed by 0 bases and 5 bases, with 13 bases remaining between them.

The chain couples TRBV5-4 to TRBJ2-6, with unresolved D. The germline CDR1 and CDR2 sequences are SGHNT and YYREEE (reference sequence). This CDR3 has 15 residues. V dropped 4 bases and J dropped 1 base, with 9 bases sitting between them. Written as DNA, the CDR3 is TGTGCCAGCAGCCCTTCGAGGTCTGGGGCCAACGTCCTGACTTTC. Its translation: CASSPSRSGANVLTF.

The chain uses TRBV7-9 and TRBJ1-1, with D unclear. CDR3 size: 14 residues. The germline CDR1 and CDR2 sequences are SEHNR and FQNEAQ (reference sequence). V lost 2 bases and J 7 bases, leaving 14 bases between the germline ends. As DNA, the CDR3 is TGTGCCAGCAGCTTAAAAGGCGGAGGACGTGAAGCTTTCTTT. It yields the protein CASSLKGGGREAFF.

A few counts support this clone. This rearrangement joins TRBV27 to TRBJ1-4; 10 nucleotides align to TRBD1. Germline trimming cut 6 bases from V and 6 bases from J; bases unmatched to any gene: 7. This CDR3 has 15 residues. Germline V CDR1 and CDR2: MNHEY, SMNVEV (reference sequence). CDR3 loop: CASRTIGTGDEKLFF. CDR3 DNA: TGTGCCAGCAGGACAATAGGGACAGGGGATGAAAAACTGTTTTTT.

The chain is built from TRBV4-1 and TRBJ2-7; 10 positions match TRBD2. The CDR3 contains 16 residues. V lost 1 base, J lost 3 bases, and 6 bases stayed unmatched. Looked up from germline, CDR1 is MGHRA and CDR2 is YSYEKL. CDR3 nucleotide sequence: TGCGCCAGCAGCCAAGGAACCGGGACTAGCGTCTACGAGCAGTACTTC. This sequence encodes CASSQGTGTSVYEQYF.

This sequence joins TRBV3-1 (or the pseudogene TRBV3-2) and TRBJ2-5; D gene unclear. V was clipped by 1 base and J by 2 bases, with 8 bases between them. CDR1 and CDR2 (germline): LGHDT, YNNKEL (reference sequence). This CDR3 is built from 14 residues. The CDR3 spells CASSQGSQQETQYF. CDR3 sequence (DNA): TGTGCCAGCAGCCAAGGGAGCCAACAAGAGACCCAGTACTTC.

The chain uses TRBV5-1 and TRBJ1-1; a possible D gene is TRBD1 (5 bases). This CDR3 spans 12 amino acids. V was shortened by 7 bases and J by 5 bases, with 12 bases between the two germline ends. The germline CDR1 and CDR2 sequences are SGHRS and YFSETQ. The DNA of the CDR3 is TGCGCCAGCCGGTGGGGGGAAACTGAAGCTTTCTTT. Its protein product is CASRWGETEAFF.

With regard to this clone: Other DNA sequences in this sample translate to the same CDR3. The J gene is TRBJ1-4, the V gene TRBV28; D is possibly TRBD1 (6 bases). Trimming removed 8 bases at V and 1 base at J, with 8 bases between. The CDR3 has 13 residues. The germline V gene has CDR1 MDHEN and CDR2 SYDVKM. The CDR3 protein is CASGRGTNEKLFF. The CDR3 DNA reads as TGTGCCAGCGGCAGGGGAACTAATGAAAAACTGTTTTTT. Looking up the rest from reference TRBV28 and TRBJ1-4 gives the full variable domain: DVKVTQSSRYLVKRTGEKVFLECVQDMDHENMFWYRQDPGLGLRLIYFSYDVKMKEKGDIPEGYSVSREKKERFSLILESASTNQTSMYLCASGRGTNEKLFFGSGTQLSVL.

The rearrangement uses TRBV7-3 and TRBJ2-7; 13 bases agree with TRBD2. The J segment lost 6 bases and the V segment lost 2 bases, leaving 13 bases of the junction unmatched. Germline lookup yields CDR1 SGHTA and CDR2 FQGTGA. This CDR3 has 18 residues. The CDR3 protein is CASSLSLNSGLAGSEQYF. The CDR3 nucleotides are TGTGCCAGCAGCTTATCCCTTAATTCGGGACTAGCGGGGTCCGAGCAGTACTTC. Supplemented by reference TRBV7-3 and TRBJ2-7, the full variable domain reads GAGVSQTPSNKVTEKGKYVELRCDPISGHTALYWYRQSLGQGPEFLIYFQGTGAADDSGLPNDRFFAVRPEGSVSTLKIQRTERGDSAVYLCASSLSLNSGLAGSEQYFGPGTRLTVT.

The chain recombines TRBV21-1 with TRBJ1-6. TRBV21-1 is a known pseudogene. The CDR3 covers 13 residues. The CDR3 DNA reads as TGTGCATGGGAGGGTGTTAGGAATTCACCCCTCCACTTT. This sequence encodes CAWEGVRNSPLHF.

The CDR3 DNA follows: TGTGCCAGCAACAACCCCGGGAGGTTCGACAATGAGCAGTTCTTC. It codes for CASNNPGRFDNEQFF. The V gene is TRBV28, the J gene TRBJ2-1; 7 positions match TRBD2. The length of the CDR3 is 15 residues. CDR1 and CDR2 (germline): MDHEN, SYDVKM. The ends lost 7 bases at V and 5 bases at J; junction bases unmatched: 11.

The J gene is TRBJ1-5, the V gene TRBV6-6; D unresolved. This CDR3 region has 13 residues. Trimming left V 4 bases short and J 3 bases short, with 7 bases between. CDR1 and CDR2 from the germline V gene are MNHNY and SVGAGI (reference sequence). For the CDR3, the DNA is TGTGCCAGCAGTTTTCAGTACAATCAGCCCCAGCATTTT. It is translated as CASSFQYNQPQHF.

The V and J genes are TRBV2 and TRBJ2-5; 7 bases match TRBD1. The CDR3 runs to 14 residues. Germline CDR1 SNHLY, CDR2 FYNNEI. Losses at the gene ends were 7 bases for V and 0 bases for J; bases not matched to a gene: 5. CDR3 in amino acids: CASILDRDQETQYF. For the CDR3, the DNA is TGTGCCAGCATCCTCGACAGGGACCAAGAGACCCAGTACTTC.

This clone came up a few times. The chain couples TRBV19 to TRBJ1-4, with D tentatively TRBD1 (5 bases). With 5 bases removed from V and 8 bases from J, the gap between germline ends came to 15 bases. CDR3 size: 14 residues. Germline CDR1 LNHDA, CDR2 SQIVND (reference sequence). The CDR3 nucleotides read TGTGCCAGTAGTCGGACGGAGGGGTTAGAAAAACTGTTTTTT. Translated: CASSRTEGLEKLFF. The complete variable domain, with remaining parts taken from reference TRBV19 and TRBJ1-4, reads DGGITQSPKYLFRKEGQNVTLSCEQNLNHDAMYWYRQDPGQGLRLIYYSQIVNDFQKGDIAEGYSVSREKKESFPLTVTSAQKNPTAFYLCASSRTEGLEKLFFGSGTQLSVL.

The CDR3 DNA reads TGCGCCAGCAGCTTGGACCCGCAGGGCGGTCCGGGAGGGACCCAGTACTTC. Its protein is CASSLDPQGGPGGTQYF. The chain combines TRBV5-1 with TRBJ2-5; 7 nucleotides align to TRBD2. The V and J ends lost 0 bases and 7 bases, in that order; junction bases with no gene match: 15. The CDR3 totals 17 residues. Germline V gives CDR1 SGHRS, CDR2 YFSETQ.

This clone occurred once. The chain combines TRBV7-2 with TRBJ2-3; no firm D call. The CDR3 runs to 13 residues. CDR1 and CDR2 from the germline V gene are SGHTA and FQGNSA. The V and J ends lost 6 bases and 4 bases respectively, with 11 bases between them. CDR3 residues: CASSLLAADTQYF. Here the CDR3 DNA reads TGTGCCAGCAGTCTTCTCGCGGCAGATACGCAGTATTTT.

The chain is built from TRBV7-9 and TRBJ2-3; TRBD2 agrees at 9 bases. Germline CDR1 and CDR2: SEHNR and FQNEAQ (reference sequence). CDR3 size: 17 residues. Unmatched junction bases numbered 8, after V lost 3 bases and J lost 1 base. CDR3: CASSFPGVAGGTDTQYF. DNA for the CDR3: TGTGCCAGCAGCTTCCCTGGCGTAGCGGGAGGCACAGATACGCAGTATTTT.

A word on this clone: Compared with germline, one end of the junction differs, possibly owing to a read error. The CDR3 loop is CASSLRGETQYF. The CDR3, as DNA: TGTGCTAGCAGCTTAAGGGGAGAGACCCAGTACTTC. The gene calls are TRBV7-7 and TRBJ2-5, with D possibly TRBD1 on 5 matching bases. From germline, CDR1 is SSHAT and CDR2 FNYEAQ (reference sequence). The CDR3 totals 12 residues.

In DNA, the CDR3 is TGTGCCAGCGACAACGCCCACACAGGGGTCCAGTCGACCCAGTACTTC. Translated: CASDNAHTGVQSTQYF. The chain recombines TRBV2 with TRBJ2-5; the match to TRBD1 covers 7 bases. Trimming took 8 bases from V and 7 from J; bases not matched to a gene: 19. CDR3 size: 16 residues. The germline CDR1 and CDR2 sequences are SNHLY and FYNNEI.

The V gene is TRBV7-9, the J gene TRBJ2-5; 9 bases line up with TRBD2. CDR3 length: 16 residues. Trimming took 4 bases from V and 0 from J; bases not matched to a gene: 6. The V gene's germline CDR1 is SEHNR and CDR2 FQNEAQ (reference sequence). The CDR3 coding sequence is TGTGCCAGCAGCTCCATAGCGGGAGTCAACCAAGAGACCCAGTACTTC. As protein: CASSSIAGVNQETQYF.

The chain is built from TRBV4-1 and TRBJ1-1; D is undetermined. Germline CDR1 MGHRA, CDR2 YSYEKL. V was shortened by 0 bases and J by 4 bases, with 9 bases between the two germline ends. This CDR3 has 14 residues. CDR3 DNA: TGCGCCAGCAGCCAAGAGGAGCAAGGCACTGAAGCTTTCTTT. It yields the protein CASSQEEQGTEAFF.

The chain recombines TRBV29-1 with TRBJ2-1; unclear D gene. Germline V gives CDR1 SQVTM, CDR2 ANQGSEA. V lost 4 bases to trimming and J lost 3 bases, with 16 bases between them. The CDR3 is 15 residues long. The CDR3 protein is CSVVSSGDFYNEQFF. CDR3 DNA sequence: TGCAGCGTTGTCTCCAGTGGTGACTTCTACAATGAGCAGTTCTTC.